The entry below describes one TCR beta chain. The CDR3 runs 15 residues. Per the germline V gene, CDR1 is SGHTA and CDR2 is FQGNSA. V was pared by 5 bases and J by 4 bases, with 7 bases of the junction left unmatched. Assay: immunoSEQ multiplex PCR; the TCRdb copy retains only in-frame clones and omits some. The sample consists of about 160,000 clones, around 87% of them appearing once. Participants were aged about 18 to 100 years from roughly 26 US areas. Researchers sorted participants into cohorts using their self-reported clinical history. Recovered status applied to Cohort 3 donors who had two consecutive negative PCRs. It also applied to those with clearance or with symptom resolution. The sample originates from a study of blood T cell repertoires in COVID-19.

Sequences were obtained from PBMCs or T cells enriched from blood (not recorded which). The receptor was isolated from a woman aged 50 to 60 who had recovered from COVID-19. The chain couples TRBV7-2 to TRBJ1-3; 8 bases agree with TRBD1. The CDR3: CASSKGTGFGNTIYF. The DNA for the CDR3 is TGTGCCAGCAGCAAAGGGACAGGTTTCGGAAACACCATATATTTT.